Below are 17 T cell receptor beta chains sequenced from a single sample in a study of OX40 agonist ivuxolimab in advanced cancers. Method: immunoSEQ multiplex PCR; TCRdb's copy keeps in-frame clones and lacks some. The sample has around 92,000 clones; roughly 84% are singletons. Sample: CD4+ or CD8+ T cells sorted from blood, taken in a trial of the OX40 agonist ivuxolimab. The origin of the receptors is an adult with an advanced solid tumor such as melanoma, head and neck, liver or kidney cancer.

The CDR3 sequence: CASSLDNSGNTIYF. The CDR3 DNA reads as TGTGCCAGCAGCTTAGACAACTCTGGAAACACCATATATTTT. The chain recombines TRBV11-1 with TRBJ1-3; D gene uncertain. Germline V CDR1 and CDR2: SGHAT, FQDESV (reference sequence). Trimming removed 1 base at V and 0 bases at J, with 4 bases between. This CDR3 spans 14 amino acids.

The rearrangement uses TRBV7-9 and TRBJ1-5; D is ambiguous. Germline lookup yields CDR1 SEHNR and CDR2 FQNEAQ (reference sequence). The CDR3 covers 15 residues. The V gene lost 3 bases and the J gene lost 3 bases, with 12 bases spanning the gap. In DNA, the CDR3 is TGTGCCAGCAGCTTGGGTCCGGGGTTCAATCAGCCCCAGCATTTT. Residues: CASSLGPGFNQPQHF. Full variable domain (rest looked up from reference TRBV7-9 and TRBJ1-5): DTGVSQNPRHKITKRGQNVTFRCDPISEHNRLYWYRQTLGQGPEFLTYFQNEAQLEKSRLLSDRFSAERPKGSFSTLEIQRTEQGDSAMYLCASSLGPGFNQPQHFGDGTRLSIL.

The chain joins TRBV9 to TRBJ1-4; D unclear. Trimming removed 0 bases from V and 6 bases from J, with 9 bases in between. Germline V gives CDR1 SGDLS, CDR2 YYNGEE. This CDR3 is built from 14 residues. The DNA of the CDR3 is TGTGCCAGCAGCGTAGGAGCGTGGGATGAAAAACTGTTTTTT. Its translation: CASSVGAWDEKLFF.

CDR3 nucleotide sequence: TGTGCCAGCAGTTCCACATTCGGCAATCAGCCCCAGCATTTT. Its protein is CASSSTFGNQPQHF. The chain employs TRBV27 and TRBJ1-5; D remains unclear. The V end was cut by 4 bases, the J end by 2 bases, with 9 bases between. The V gene's germline CDR1 is MNHEY and CDR2 SMNVEV (reference sequence). CDR3 length: 14 amino acids.

V and J are TRBV6-1 and TRBJ1-2, with a tentative D call TRBD1 (5 bases). This CDR3 is built from 13 residues. Trimming cost V 1 base and J 9 bases, with 12 bases left between them. Germline CDR1 is MNHNS and CDR2 is SASEGT. As DNA, the CDR3 is TGTGCCAGCAGTGAAGTGGAGGGGATGAGCTACACCTTC. Amino acids: CASSEVEGMSYTF.

The chain carries TRBV7-6 and TRBJ2-3; a weak D match, TRBD1 (5 bases). The V end lost 1 base, the J end lost 11 bases, and 19 bases lay between the germline ends. The CDR3 consists of 15 residues. Per germline, CDR1 SGHVS and CDR2 FNYEAQ. The CDR3 loop reads CASSLEGLYDMRQYF. CDR3 DNA sequence: TGTGCCAGCAGCTTAGAGGGGTTATACGATATGAGGCAGTATTTT.

The chain carries TRBV7-3 and TRBJ1-1, with D perhaps TRBD1 (5 bases). Trimming removed 2 bases at V and 5 bases at J, with 6 bases between. This CDR3 has 12 residues. Germline CDR1 is SGHTA and CDR2 is FQGTGA. This CDR3 is CASSLPGTEAFF. In DNA form, the CDR3 reads TGTGCCAGCAGCTTACCAGGGACTGAAGCTTTCTTT.

The sample holds one count of this clone. V and J are TRBV7-2 and TRBJ1-4; TRBD1 might be the D (6 bases). The CDR3 has 16 residues. Trimming removed 5 bases at V and 5 bases at J, with 18 bases between. CDR1 is SGHTA, CDR2 FQGNSA, per germline. CDR3 nucleotide sequence: TGTGCCAGCAGCCTCAGACCGGGGGCGAAGAATGAAAAACTGTTTTTT. It yields the protein CASSLRPGAKNEKLFF.

The chain is built from TRBV20-1 and TRBJ1-4; D call uncertain. Germline values: CDR1 DFQATT, CDR2 SNEGSKA (reference sequence). Trimming shortened V by 6 bases and J by 6 bases, and 8 bases separated the two germline ends. This CDR3 region has 11 residues. CDR3 bases: TGCAGTGCCTCCTTCGATGAAAAACTGTTTTTT. It translates to CSASFDEKLFF.

In this sample, this clone turned up once. The sample contains more than one DNA sequence encoding this CDR3. V is TRBV7-2 and J is TRBJ2-5, with D unclear. Trimming removed 1 base at V and 1 base at J, with 10 bases between. The CDR3 sequence is 15 residues long. Germline-derived CDR1 and CDR2 are SGHTA and FQGNSA. CDR3 bases: TGTGCCAGCAGCTTAGTTGCTGGGGTCCAAGAGACCCAGTACTTC. Translation: CASSLVAGVQETQYF. Variable domain in full (rest from reference TRBV7-2 and TRBJ2-5): GAGVSQSPSNKVTEKGKDVELRCDPISGHTALYWYRQSLGQGLEFLIYFQGNSAPDKSGLPSDRFSAERTGGSVSTLTIQRTQQEDSAVYLCASSLVAGVQETQYFGPGTRLLVL.

The J gene is TRBJ2-2, the V gene TRBV7-7; 9 nucleotides line up with TRBD1. Trimming cost V 4 bases and J 4 bases; bases outside gene matches: 4. The CDR3 consists of 15 residues. The germline CDR1 and CDR2 sequences are SSHAT and FNYEAQ (reference sequence). The CDR3 here is CASSYLGQGTGELFF. CDR3 nucleotide sequence: TGTGCCAGCAGCTACTTGGGACAGGGCACCGGGGAGCTGTTTTTT.

V is TRBV6-5 and J is TRBJ1-4; possible D gene TRBD1, 6 bases. The CDR3 runs to 12 residues. The V end lost 8 bases, the J end lost 8 bases, and 12 bases lay between the germline ends. Germline loops: CDR1 MNHEY, CDR2 SVGAGI. The CDR3 protein is CASRDNDEKLFF. The CDR3 DNA is TGTGCCAGCCGGGACAACGACGAAAAACTGTTTTTT.

This clone is a singleton in its sample. This sequence joins TRBV30 and TRBJ1-3, with 7 nucleotides matching TRBD1. Per germline, CDR1 GTSNPN and CDR2 SVGIG (reference sequence). V shed 7 bases, J shed 4 bases, and the junction held 7 bases outside the gene matches. The CDR3 contains 13 residues. The CDR3 reads CASMTGTGNTIYF. For the CDR3, the DNA is TGTGCCTCCATGACAGGGACCGGAAACACCATATATTTT. Drawing the rest from reference TRBV30 and TRBJ1-3, the complete variable domain is SQTIHQWPATLVQPVGSPLSLECTVEGTSNPNLYWYRQAAGRGLQLLFYSVGIGQISSEVPQNLSASRPQDRQFILSSKKLLLSDSGFYLCASMTGTGNTIYFGEGSWLTVV.

V and J are TRBV4-2 and TRBJ2-5, with D possibly being TRBD1 or TRBD2 (5 bases each). V was trimmed by 4 bases and J by 5 bases, leaving 20 bases between them. The CDR3 runs to 16 residues. CDR1 is LGHNA and CDR2 is YNFKEQ in the germline V gene. DNA of the CDR3: TGTGCCAGCAGCCCAGATGGCCAGCAATGGGGGGAGACCCAGTACTTC. Amino acid sequence: CASSPDGQQWGETQYF.

The CDR3 nucleotides are TGCGCCAGCAGCTTGGTAGGACAGGGGGAGTACGAGCAGTACTTC. This sequence encodes CASSLVGQGEYEQYF. The rearrangement joins TRBV5-1 to TRBJ2-7; 10 nucleotides match TRBD1. The V gene's germline CDR1 is SGHRS and CDR2 YFSETQ. V dropped 0 bases and J dropped 4; count of bases not matched to a gene: 4. This CDR3 is 15 amino acids long. Together with reference TRBV5-1 and TRBJ2-7, the CDR3 gives the full variable domain: KAGVTQTPRYLIKTRGQQVTLSCSPISGHRSVSWYQQTPGQGLQFLFEYFSETQRNKGNFPGRFSGRQFSNSRSEMNVSTLELGDSALYLCASSLVGQGEYEQYFGPGTRLTVT.

This rearrangement joins TRBV6-6 to TRBJ1-2; D possibly corresponds to TRBD1 (5 bases). Trimming pared 8 bases from V and 4 bases from J, leaving 11 bases between. This CDR3 has 12 residues. Germline V gene data show CDR1 as MNHNY and CDR2 as SVGAGI (reference sequence). The CDR3 bases are TGTGCCAGCCTCAGGGAGGGCTATGGCTACACCTTC. Its protein product is CASLREGYGYTF.

V gene TRBV9 combines with J gene TRBJ1-1; 7 bases align to TRBD1. The CDR3 spans 14 residues. Germline values: CDR1 SGDLS, CDR2 YYNGEE. Losses at the gene ends were 3 bases for V and 1 base for J; bases not matched to a gene: 3. CDR3 sequence (DNA): TGTGCCAGCAGCGGCGGACAGGCGAACACTGAAGCTTTCTTT. Protein product: CASSGGQANTEAFF.